Listed below are T cell receptor beta chains from one sample, sequenced in a study of T cells in tuberculosis. TCRdb keeps only in-frame clones here, not all; method: immunoSEQ multiplex PCR. This table holds about 44,000 clones, about 95% found once. Sequenced material: PBMCs. These receptors all stem from a donor aged 10 to 29 with latent tuberculosis or without tuberculosis infection. The CDR3 runs from the conserved cysteine through the conserved F or W. Fields, in order: CDR3 DNA, CDR3 protein, V gene, clone size, D gene, CDR3 length, J gene. A D gene is named only where the DNA matches it firmly. A row's size may be missing; if present it is once, few, many or a size class.

TGCGCCAGCAGACACACCCTGGTCGGGGAGCAGTACTTC,CASRHTLVGEQYF,TRBV5-1,-,-,13,TRBJ2-7
TGTGCCAGCAGCTTAGGATATGTTTCGGTCACCGGGGAGCTGTTTTTT,CASSLGYVSVTGELFF,TRBV11-2,once,-,16,TRBJ2-2
TGTGCCAGCAGCGCTTGGACAGCGTCCTACAATGAGCAGTTCTTC,CASSAWTASYNEQFF,TRBV9,-,-,15,TRBJ2-1
TGTGCCATCAGTGAGTTAGCGGCAGGAACTCACCCCTCCTCCTACGAGCAGTACTTC,CAISELAAGTHPSSYEQYF,TRBV10-3,-,-,19,TRBJ2-7
TGTGCCAGCAGCTTACGCGGGGTCGGCACAGATACGCAGTATTTT,CASSLRGVGTDTQYF,TRBV5-4,-,-,15,TRBJ2-3
TGTGCCAGCAGTGAGGGGGACAGGGGCTGGGAGACCCAGTACTTC,CASSEGDRGWETQYF,TRBV25-1,-,TRBD1,15,TRBJ2-5
TGTGCCAGCTCCTCCTTGGCCAAGCAGGATTCACCCCTCCACTTT,CASSSLAKQDSPLHF,TRBV18,-,-,15,TRBJ1-6
TGTGCCAGCAGCGGAAGACAGGGGATCGATCAGCCCCAGCATTTT,CASSGRQGIDQPQHF,TRBV9,-,TRBD1,15,TRBJ1-5
TGTGCCTGGAGTGCACAATACACTGAAGCTTTCTTT,CAWSAQYTEAFF,TRBV30,-,-,12,TRBJ1-1
TGTGCCAGCAGCCTAGGGGGAACAGTCTACGAGCAGTACTTC,CASSLGGTVYEQYF,TRBV27,-,-,14,TRBJ2-7
TGTGCCAGTAGTATAAACAGGGACCATAATGAAAAACTGTTTTTT,CASSINRDHNEKLFF,TRBV19,-,-,15,TRBJ1-4
TGTGCCAGCAGCCTGCTGCCGGGACAGGGGGACAATGAGCAGTTCTTC,CASSLLPGQGDNEQFF,TRBV14,medium-sized,TRBD1,16,TRBJ2-1
TGTGCCAGCAGTTTACTCGGGACTGACTCCTACAATGAGCAGTTCTTC,CASSLLGTDSYNEQFF,TRBV27,-,-,16,TRBJ2-1
TGTGCCAGCAGACGCAGGACAGGATCATACGATAATTCACCCCTCCACTTT,CASRRRTGSYDNSPLHF,TRBV2,-,TRBD1,17,TRBJ1-6
TGTGCCACCAGCACGCTGCCAGGGGGTAGTCAAGGTCAGCCCCAGCATTTT,CATSTLPGGSQGQPQHF,TRBV15,-,TRBD1,17,TRBJ1-5
TGTGCCAGCAGCACAAGGACAGGGGAACGAGTAAATGGCTACACCTTC,CASSTRTGERVNGYTF,TRBV5-4,-,TRBD1,16,TRBJ1-2
TGTGCCAGCAGTGTAGGGGACAATCAGCCCCAGCATTTT,CASSVGDNQPQHF,TRBV2,few,-,13,TRBJ1-5
TGCGCCAGCAGCCAAGATTATGGGACACTCCAAGAGACCCAGTACTTC,CASSQDYGTLQETQYF,TRBV4-1,-,-,16,TRBJ2-5
TGCGCCAGCAGCCTGGACTACGCCTTTGTTGAGCAGTTCTTC,CASSLDYAFVEQFF,TRBV4-1,-,-,14,TRBJ2-1
TGCGCCAGCAGCTTGGCCCCACCCGGGACTAATGAAAAACTGTTTTTT,CASSLAPPGTNEKLFF,TRBV5-1,few,-,16,TRBJ1-4
TGTGCCAGCAGCCAAGAATTGGAGGGGAACACCGGGGAGCTGTTTTTT,CASSQELEGNTGELFF,TRBV4-2,-,-,16,TRBJ2-2
TGCGCCAGCAGCCAACGAAGGGGTCTAGAGACCCAGTACTTC,CASSQRRGLETQYF,TRBV4-1,-,-,14,TRBJ2-5
TGTGCCAGCAGTGAAGGACAGGATAGCAATCAGCCCCAGCATTTT,CASSEGQDSNQPQHF,TRBV2,-,-,15,TRBJ1-5
TGTGCCAGCAGCGTAACGGTGGCTAGCGGGAGGGGTCACCAAGAGACCCAGTACTTC,CASSVTVASGRGHQETQYF,TRBV5-6,once,TRBD2,19,TRBJ2-5
TGTGCCAGCTCACCCAAGGGGGCCTTTAGTGAAAAACTGTTTTTT,CASSPKGAFSEKLFF,TRBV18,once,TRBD1,15,TRBJ1-4
TGTGCCATCAGTGGAGGAGAGTTACCCTACGAGCAGTACTTC,CAISGGELPYEQYF,TRBV10-3,few,-,14,TRBJ2-7
TGCGCCAGCAGCTTCTTGGTGGCTAGCGGGGGGCCTAGCACAGATACGCAGTATTTT,CASSFLVASGGPSTDTQYF,TRBV5-1,-,TRBD2,19,TRBJ2-3
TGTGCCTGGGACCTAGCGGGAGCCACAGATACGCAGTATTTT,CAWDLAGATDTQYF,TRBV30,-,TRBD2,14,TRBJ2-3
TGCGCCAGCAGCTTGGTTCAAAAGCGAGAGCAGTACTTC,CASSLVQKREQYF,TRBV5-1,-,-,13,TRBJ2-7
TGTGCCAGCAGCCCTAGGACAGGGGGCTTCACCGGGGAGCTGTTTTTT,CASSPRTGGFTGELFF,TRBV11-2,once,TRBD1,16,TRBJ2-2
TGTGCCAGCAGTCAGCGGGAGGGCCCCTACGAGCAGTACTTC,CASSQREGPYEQYF,TRBV6-6,-,TRBD2,14,TRBJ2-7
TGTGCCTGGAGTCTTAGTAGGAACACTGAAGCTTTCTTT,CAWSLSRNTEAFF,TRBV30,-,-,13,TRBJ1-1
TGTGCCAGCAGCTTGGGAACGGGAAGGTCAGATACGCAGTATTTT,CASSLGTGRSDTQYF,TRBV5-4,-,-,15,TRBJ2-3
TGTGCCATCAGGGGGGACAGGGGATACTATGGCTACACCTTC,CAIRGDRGYYGYTF,TRBV10-3,-,TRBD1,14,TRBJ1-2
TGCGCCAGCAGCCAAATCGGCAGCGGGAGTTTCTACGAGCAGTACTTC,CASSQIGSGSFYEQYF,TRBV4-1,-,TRBD2,16,TRBJ2-7
TGTGCCAGCAGTGATCGACGGGGACAGGTGAACACTGAAGCTTTCTTT,CASSDRRGQVNTEAFF,TRBV25-1,-,TRBD1,16,TRBJ1-1
TGTGCCAGCAGCCCTGGGACAGTCCCTCCCGTCGATGAGCAGTTCTTC,CASSPGTVPPVDEQFF,TRBV5-6,-,TRBD1,16,TRBJ2-1
TGTGCCATCAGCCCGACAGGAGACGGTTCCCTCCACTTT,CAISPTGDGSLHF,TRBV10-3,once,-,13,TRBJ1-6
TGTGCCAGCAGTGGTTCAGGGTGGTCGACAGGCGTGGCTTTCTTT,CASSGSGWSTGVAFF,TRBV6-1,-,-,15,TRBJ1-1
TGCAGTGCCCTGACTAGTGAAAAACTGTTTTTT,CSALTSEKLFF,TRBV20-1,-,-,11,TRBJ1-4
TGTGCCACCAGCCGCCGAGGGCCGAAAAATGAAAAACTGTTTTTT,CATSRRGPKNEKLFF,TRBV15,-,-,15,TRBJ1-4
TGCGCCAGCAGCCCAAATCCGGGACAGGGGGACTCACCCCTCCACTTT,CASSPNPGQGDSPLHF,TRBV5-1,-,TRBD1,16,TRBJ1-6
TGTGCCATCAGTGCCGAGGTCGGCTCCTACGAGCAGTACTTC,CAISAEVGSYEQYF,TRBV10-3,-,-,14,TRBJ2-7
TGTGCCAGCAGTCCACAGGGTCGGAGGACTGAAGCTTTCTTT,CASSPQGRRTEAFF,TRBV6-1,-,-,14,TRBJ1-1
TGTGCCAGCAGTTTCAGGGGCGCCTACAATGAGCAGTTCTTC,CASSFRGAYNEQFF,TRBV27,-,-,14,TRBJ2-1
TGTGCCATCAGCCGGACAGGGAGGGGGGATACTGAAGCTTTCTTT,CAISRTGRGDTEAFF,TRBV10-3,-,TRBD1,15,TRBJ1-1
TGTGCCAGCAGTAAGCGGGGGGAACCATACAATGAGCAGTTCTTC,CASSKRGEPYNEQFF,TRBV6-5,-,TRBD2,15,TRBJ2-1
TGTGCCAGCAGTTCAGGGGTGTTCCCCTACGAGCAGTACTTC,CASSSGVFPYEQYF,TRBV2,-,-,14,TRBJ2-7